The 21 T cell receptor beta chains listed next were all sequenced from one sample in a study of naive and memory T cell subsets. Both TRBC1 and TRBC2 were covered by a beta constant-region primer of two equimolar oligonucleotides. Nested alpha and beta constant-region primers with the SP2 primer drove four PCR rounds on ligated cDNA. In TCRdb, the UMI-ligation and nested PCR reads were re-called with MiXCR into one record per CDR3 protein. The table records tens of thousands of distinct CDR3 sequences, 9% of them present only once. The sample taken for sequencing was naive CD8+ T cells from blood. These receptors originate from a human donor in good health.

This clonotype was counted at least ten times. The chain joins TRBV6-6 to TRBJ2-7, with D possibly matching TRBD2 (5 bases). The germline V and J ends were trimmed by 4 bases and 4 bases, with 11 bases remaining between them. The CDR3 has 13 residues. Germline V lookup: CDR1 MNHNY, CDR2 SVGAGI (reference sequence). The CDR3: CASSLGGLYEQYF. The CDR3 DNA is TGTGCCAGCAGTTTAGGAGGTTTATACGAGCAGTACTTC.

This clonotype appeared many times. This chain uses TRBV29-1 with TRBJ2-7; D remains ambiguous. This CDR3 has 12 amino acids. Trimming cost V 3 bases and J 7 bases, with 13 bases left between them. Germline lookup yields CDR1 SQVTM and CDR2 ANQGSEA. Here the CDR3 DNA reads TGCAGCGTTGAGACAAGGGATCGGGAGCAGTACTTC. It translates to CSVETRDREQYF.

This clonotype was counted between two and nine times. The chain carries TRBV28 and TRBJ2-1; 11 nucleotides line up with TRBD2. Unmatched junction bases numbered 5, after V lost 5 bases and J lost 2 bases. CDR1 MDHEN and CDR2 SYDVKM come from the germline V gene. The CDR3 runs to 16 residues. Here the CDR3 DNA reads TGTGCCAGCAGTCCTCAACTAGCGGGGGCCTACAATGAGCAGTTCTTC. It codes for CASSPQLAGAYNEQFF. The whole variable domain, filled in from reference TRBV28 and TRBJ2-1, reads DVKVTQSSRYLVKRTGEKVFLECVQDMDHENMFWYRQDPGLGLRLIYFSYDVKMKEKGDIPEGYSVSREKKERFSLILESASTNQTSMYLCASSPQLAGAYNEQFFGPGTRLTVL.

This clonotype has just a few counts. The chain employs TRBV7-9 and TRBJ2-7, with TRBD2 identical over 10 bases. The J segment lost 7 bases and the V segment lost 5 bases, leaving 8 bases of the junction unmatched. This CDR3 is 14 amino acids long. The germline V gene encodes CDR1 SEHNR and CDR2 FQNEAQ (reference sequence). The CDR3 sequence is CASSPSGRAEEQYF. In DNA, the CDR3 is TGTGCCAGCAGCCCCAGCGGGAGGGCCGAAGAGCAGTACTTC.

This rearrangement joins TRBV21-1 to TRBJ1-5; TRBD1 is taken as the D call from the table, unchecked against the DNA. TRBV21-1 is described as a pseudogene. The CDR3 contains 14 residues. The CDR3 sequence: CASSKVQGFQPQHF. Here the CDR3 DNA reads TGTGCCAGCAGCAAAGTACAGGGGTTTCAGCCCCAGCATTTT.

This clonotype was recorded many times. This chain links TRBV5-5 with TRBJ2-5; 7 bases agree with TRBD1. CDR1 is SGHKS and CDR2 is YYEKEE in the germline V gene (reference sequence). This CDR3 is 16 amino acids long. The trim removed 0 bases at V and 2 bases at J, leaving 7 bases unmatched. This CDR3 is CASSLERTGTQETQYF. DNA for the CDR3: TGTGCCAGCAGCTTGGAGCGGACAGGCACTCAAGAGACCCAGTACTTC.

V gene TRBV27 combines with J gene TRBJ2-7; 10 bases are a match to TRBD2. After removal of 6 bases from V and 7 bases from J, the junction contained 12 bases not matched to a gene. CDR3 length equals 15 residues. Looked up from germline, CDR1 is MNHEY and CDR2 is SMNVEV (reference sequence). CDR3 in amino acids: CASRPGLAASLEQYF. For the CDR3, the DNA is TGTGCCAGCAGGCCTGGACTAGCGGCCTCCTTGGAGCAGTACTTC.

This clonotype was seen a few times. This chain connects TRBV12-3 or TRBV12-4 to TRBJ2-6, with no clear D. This CDR3 has 14 residues. V was trimmed by 6 bases and J by 2 bases, leaving 8 bases between them. The CDR3 sequence: CASSTPAGANVLTF. The CDR3 DNA is TGTGCCAGCAGCACCCCTGCTGGGGCCAACGTCCTGACTTTC.

This clonotype was counted ten times or more. V gene TRBV27 combines with J gene TRBJ2-7; D ambiguous. V was cut by 3 bases and J by 3 bases, with 12 bases left in between. Germline values: CDR1 MNHEY, CDR2 SMNVEV (reference sequence). This CDR3 is built from 14 residues. This CDR3 reads CASSLGPGGYEQYF. CDR3 bases: TGTGCCAGCAGTTTGGGCCCTGGTGGCTACGAGCAGTACTTC.

This clonotype was seen only a few times. The genes are TRBV30 and TRBJ2-3; the D is unclear. The CDR3 spans 12 residues. V lost 0 bases and J 5 bases, leaving 6 bases between the germline ends. Germline CDR1 and CDR2: GTSNPN and SVGIG (reference sequence). The CDR3 protein is CAWSVMGDTQYF. Written as DNA, the CDR3 is TGTGCCTGGAGTGTCATGGGAGATACGCAGTATTTT.

This chain joins TRBV10-3 and TRBJ2-3; 9 bases match TRBD2. The CDR3 contains 15 residues. V trimming: 6 bases; J trimming: 2 bases; junction bases outside the gene matches: 6. CDR1 ENHRY and CDR2 SYGVKD come from the germline V gene. The CDR3 spells CAISKTSGNTDTQYF. In DNA form, the CDR3 reads TGTGCCATCAGCAAGACTAGCGGAAACACAGATACGCAGTATTTT.

There are a few counts of this clonotype. The rearrangement uses TRBV2 and TRBJ2-7, with no clear D. Germline CDR1 and CDR2: SNHLY and FYNNEI. V lost 6 bases and J 3 bases, leaving 9 bases between the germline ends. CDR3 length equals 12 residues. The CDR3 DNA sequence: TGTGCCAGCAGCGGACGGTACTACGAGCAGTACTTC. This gives the protein CASSGRYYEQYF.

V usage is TRBV6-2 or TRBV6-3 and J usage is TRBJ2-7, with 9 bases fitting TRBD2. Germline-derived CDR1 and CDR2 are MNHEY and SVGEGT. J was trimmed by 7 bases and V by 6 bases; bases with no gene match: 7. The CDR3 has 13 residues. CDR3 protein: CASSLGTSSEQYF. Here the CDR3 DNA reads TGTGCCAGCAGCCTCGGGACTAGCTCGGAGCAGTACTTC.

This clonotype was seen only a few times. The chain carries TRBV4-3 and TRBJ1-3, with D unresolved. V was cut by 0 bases and J by 0 bases, with 9 bases left in between. The germline gives CDR1 LGHNA, CDR2 YSLEER. This CDR3 region has 16 residues. The CDR3 here is CASSQDRSFSGNTIYF. Written as DNA, the CDR3 is TGCGCCAGCAGCCAAGATCGGTCTTTCTCTGGAAACACCATATATTTT.

This clonotype was seen more than once but under ten times. The V call is TRBV4-1, the J call TRBJ2-2, with D perhaps matching TRBD1 (6 bases). Looked up from germline, CDR1 is MGHRA and CDR2 is YSYEKL. CDR3 size: 15 residues. V was trimmed by 3 bases and J by 1 base, leaving 9 bases between them. The CDR3 loop reads CASSHGTLNTGELFF. DNA of the CDR3: TGCGCCAGCAGCCATGGGACACTGAACACCGGGGAGCTGTTTTTT.

About this clonotype: A much larger clonotype is one base distant, so this may be a read error. The chain links TRBV27 to TRBJ2-3; D is uncertain. Germline CDR1 MNHEY, CDR2 SMNVEV (reference sequence). V lost 3 bases and J lost 0, with 4 bases in between. The CDR3 spans 13 residues. CDR3 amino acids: CASSFSSTDTQYF. DNA of the CDR3: TGTGCCAGCAGTTTCTCTAGCACAGATACGCAGTATTTT.

The chain uses TRBV25-1 and TRBJ2-1, with D uncertain. The V and J ends lost 3 bases and 4 bases respectively, with 10 bases between them. Germline V gene data show CDR1 as MGHDK and CDR2 as SYGVNS. The CDR3 sequence is 14 residues long. The DNA for the CDR3 is TGTGCCAGCAGTGATTCTGGCGGATACAATGAGCAGTTCTTC. It yields the protein CASSDSGGYNEQFF.

This chain uses TRBV9 with TRBJ2-1; D perhaps matches TRBD1 (6 bases). The CDR3 consists of 10 residues. Trimming cost V 3 bases and J 14 bases, with 9 bases left between them. Per the germline V gene, CDR1 is SGDLS and CDR2 is YYNGEE. Written as DNA, the CDR3 is TGTGCCAGCAGCGGGGACACGGAGTTCTTC. This translates into CASSGDTEFF.

The chain uses TRBV9 and TRBJ2-2, with D hard to call. This CDR3 comprises 15 residues. Germline V lookup: CDR1 SGDLS, CDR2 YYNGEE. The germline V and J ends were trimmed by 3 bases and 1 base, with 10 bases remaining between them. This CDR3 reads CASSGTSKNTGELFF. CDR3 DNA: TGTGCCAGCAGCGGAACGTCTAAGAACACCGGGGAGCTGTTTTTT.

This clonotype was counted many times. This chain links TRBV20-1 with TRBJ2-7, with TRBD1 identical over 8 bases. This CDR3 is built from 13 residues. Germline CDR1 reads DFQATT; CDR2 reads SNEGSKA (reference sequence). V was clipped by 6 bases and J by 5 bases; unmatched bases: 9. This chain's CDR3 is CSARPTGGHEQYF. In DNA form, the CDR3 reads TGCAGTGCGAGACCTACAGGGGGGCACGAGCAGTACTTC.

In this sample, this clonotype turned up once. The chain combines TRBV28 with TRBJ2-5; perhaps TRBD1 as D (6 bases). Trimming took 5 bases from V and 5 from J, leaving 18 bases between them. CDR1 is MDHEN, CDR2 SYDVKM, per germline. The CDR3 consists of 15 residues. This CDR3 reads CASSQTSGARETQYF. The CDR3 DNA is TGTGCCAGCAGTCAGACGTCAGGGGCGAGGGAGACCCAGTACTTC.